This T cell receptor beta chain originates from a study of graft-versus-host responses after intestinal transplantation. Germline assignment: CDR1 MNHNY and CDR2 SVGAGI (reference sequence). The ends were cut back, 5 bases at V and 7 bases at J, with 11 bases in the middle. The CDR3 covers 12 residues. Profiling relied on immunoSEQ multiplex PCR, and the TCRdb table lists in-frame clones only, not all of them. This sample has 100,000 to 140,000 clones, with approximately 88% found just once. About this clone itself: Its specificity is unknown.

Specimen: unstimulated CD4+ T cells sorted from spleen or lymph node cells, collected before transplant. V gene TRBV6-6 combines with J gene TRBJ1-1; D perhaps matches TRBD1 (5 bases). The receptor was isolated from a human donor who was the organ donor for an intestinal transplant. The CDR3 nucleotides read TGTGCCAGCAGTCGAGGGACCTTTGAAGCTTTCTTT. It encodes CASSRGTFEAFF.